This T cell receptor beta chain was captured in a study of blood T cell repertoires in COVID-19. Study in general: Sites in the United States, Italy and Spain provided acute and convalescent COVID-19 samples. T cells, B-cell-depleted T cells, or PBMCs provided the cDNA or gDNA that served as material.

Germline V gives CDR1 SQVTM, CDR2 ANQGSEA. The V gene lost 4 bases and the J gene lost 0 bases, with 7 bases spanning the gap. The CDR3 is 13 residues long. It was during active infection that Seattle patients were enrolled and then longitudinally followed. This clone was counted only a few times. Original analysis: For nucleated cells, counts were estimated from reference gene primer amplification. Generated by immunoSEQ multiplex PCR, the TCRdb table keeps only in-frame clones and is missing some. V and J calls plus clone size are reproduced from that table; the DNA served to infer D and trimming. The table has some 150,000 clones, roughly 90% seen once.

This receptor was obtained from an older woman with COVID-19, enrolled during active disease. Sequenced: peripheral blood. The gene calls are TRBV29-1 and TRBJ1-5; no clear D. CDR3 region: CSVARDSNQPQHF. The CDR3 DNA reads TGCAGCGTTGCGCGAGATAGCAATCAGCCCCAGCATTTT. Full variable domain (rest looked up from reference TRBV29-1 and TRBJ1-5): SAVISQKPSRDICQRGTSLTIQCQVDSQVTMMFWYRQQPGQSLTLIATANQGSEATYESGFVIDKFPISRPNLTFSTLTVSNMSPEDSSIYLCSVARDSNQPQHFGDGTRLSIL.